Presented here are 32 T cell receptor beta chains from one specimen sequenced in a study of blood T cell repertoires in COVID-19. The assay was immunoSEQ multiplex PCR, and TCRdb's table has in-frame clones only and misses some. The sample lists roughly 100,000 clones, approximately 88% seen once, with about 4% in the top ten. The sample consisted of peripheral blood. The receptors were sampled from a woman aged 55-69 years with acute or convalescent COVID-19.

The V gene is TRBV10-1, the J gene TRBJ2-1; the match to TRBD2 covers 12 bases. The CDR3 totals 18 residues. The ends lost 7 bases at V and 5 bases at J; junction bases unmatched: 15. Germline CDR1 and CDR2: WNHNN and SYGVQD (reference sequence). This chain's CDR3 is CASNPGTSGSEINNEQFF. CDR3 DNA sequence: TGCGCCAGCAACCCCGGGACTAGCGGGTCGGAGATCAACAATGAGCAGTTCTTC.

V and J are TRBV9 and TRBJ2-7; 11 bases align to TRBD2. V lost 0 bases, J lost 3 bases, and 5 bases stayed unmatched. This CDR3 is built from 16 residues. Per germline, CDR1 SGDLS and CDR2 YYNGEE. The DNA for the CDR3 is TGTGCCAGCAGCGTAGTTGGTAGCGGGAGGGGCTACGAGCAGTACGTC. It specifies CASSVVGSGRGYEQYV.

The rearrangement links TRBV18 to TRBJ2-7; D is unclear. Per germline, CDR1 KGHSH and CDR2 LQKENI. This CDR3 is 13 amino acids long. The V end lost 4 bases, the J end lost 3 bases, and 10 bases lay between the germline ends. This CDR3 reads CASSHAAFYEQYF. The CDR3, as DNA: TGTGCCAGCTCACACGCCGCGTTCTACGAGCAGTACTTC.

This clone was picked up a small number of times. The CDR3 DNA sequence: TGTGCCAGCAACCCCGGGACAGCCACCTACGAGCAGTACTTC. This gives the protein CASNPGTATYEQYF. V gene TRBV6-5 combines with J gene TRBJ2-7, with 7 bases fitting TRBD1. Trimming at V came to 7 bases and at J to 2 bases, leaving 8 bases not matched to a gene. This CDR3 spans 14 amino acids. Germline assignment: CDR1 MNHEY and CDR2 SVGAGI.

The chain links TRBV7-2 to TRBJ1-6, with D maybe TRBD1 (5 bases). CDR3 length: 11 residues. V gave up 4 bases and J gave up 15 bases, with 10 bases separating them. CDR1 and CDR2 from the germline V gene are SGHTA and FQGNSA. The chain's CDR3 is CASSWGLILHF. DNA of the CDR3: TGTGCCAGCAGCTGGGGACTGATCCTCCACTTT.

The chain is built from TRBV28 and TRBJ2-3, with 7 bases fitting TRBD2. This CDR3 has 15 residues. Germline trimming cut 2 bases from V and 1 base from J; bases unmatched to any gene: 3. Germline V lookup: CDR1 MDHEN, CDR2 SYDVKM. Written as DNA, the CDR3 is TGTGCCAGCAGTTTAGGCCTAGCGGGCACAGATACGCAGTATTTT. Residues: CASSLGLAGTDTQYF.

CDR3 residues: CASSPRDRYSPLHF. The CDR3 region has the DNA TGTGCCAGCTCACCAAGGGACAGGTATTCACCCCTCCACTTT. This rearrangement joins TRBV18 to TRBJ1-6; 8 nucleotides align to TRBD1. Per the germline V gene, CDR1 is KGHSH and CDR2 is LQKENI. This CDR3 contains 14 residues. Germline trimming cut 2 bases from V and 8 bases from J; bases unmatched to any gene: 2.

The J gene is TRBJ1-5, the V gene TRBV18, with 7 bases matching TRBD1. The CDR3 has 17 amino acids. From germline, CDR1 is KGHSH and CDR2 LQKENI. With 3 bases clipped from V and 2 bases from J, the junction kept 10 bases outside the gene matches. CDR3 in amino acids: CASSPRGRGEGNQPQHF. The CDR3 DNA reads TGTGCCAGCTCACCGCGAGGCAGGGGGGAGGGCAATCAGCCCCAGCATTTT.

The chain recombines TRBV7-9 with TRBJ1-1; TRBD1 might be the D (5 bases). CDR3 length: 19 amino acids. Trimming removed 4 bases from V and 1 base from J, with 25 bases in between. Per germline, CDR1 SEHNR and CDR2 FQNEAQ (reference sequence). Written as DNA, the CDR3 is TGTGCCAGCAGCTCCTACTTCAGGGTTACGCGGAGTAGGAACACTGAAGCTTTCTTT. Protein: CASSSYFRVTRSRNTEAFF.

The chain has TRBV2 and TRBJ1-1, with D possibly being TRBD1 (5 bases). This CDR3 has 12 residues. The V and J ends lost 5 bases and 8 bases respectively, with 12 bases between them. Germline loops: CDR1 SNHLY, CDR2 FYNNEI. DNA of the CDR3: TGTGCCAGCAGTCGCAGGGAAGGGGAAGCTTTCTTT. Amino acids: CASSRREGEAFF.

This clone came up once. The CDR3 is CASSYSPGQDFEKLFF. DNA for the CDR3: TGTGCCAGCAGTTATAGCCCGGGACAGGACTTCGAAAAACTGTTTTTT. The rearrangement joins TRBV6-5 to TRBJ1-4; 8 bases are a match to TRBD1. Trimming took 3 bases from V and 8 from J; bases not matched to a gene: 11. From germline, CDR1 is MNHEY and CDR2 SVGAGI. CDR3 length equals 16 residues.

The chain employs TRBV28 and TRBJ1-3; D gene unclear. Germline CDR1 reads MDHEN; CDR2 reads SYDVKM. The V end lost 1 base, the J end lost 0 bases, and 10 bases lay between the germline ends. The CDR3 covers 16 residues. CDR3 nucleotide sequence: TGTGCCAGCAGTTTATCCGGCGGCCTCTCTGGAAACACCATATATTTT. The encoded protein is CASSLSGGLSGNTIYF.

Written as DNA, the CDR3 is TGTGCCAGCAGCCCCCGTGGAGCCCAAACCTATGGCTACACCTTC. Protein product: CASSPRGAQTYGYTF. V gene TRBV11-2 combines with J gene TRBJ1-2; D not certain. The CDR3 spans 15 residues. The V gene lost 5 bases and the J gene lost 4 bases, with 17 bases spanning the gap. Germline lookup yields CDR1 SGHAT and CDR2 FQNNGV.

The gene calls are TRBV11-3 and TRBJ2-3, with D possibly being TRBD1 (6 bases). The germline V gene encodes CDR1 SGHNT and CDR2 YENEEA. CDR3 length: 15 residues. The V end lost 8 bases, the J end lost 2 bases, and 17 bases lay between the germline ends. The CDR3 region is CASHEQGQNTDTQYF. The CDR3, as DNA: TGTGCCAGCCACGAACAAGGACAGAACACAGATACGCAGTATTTT.

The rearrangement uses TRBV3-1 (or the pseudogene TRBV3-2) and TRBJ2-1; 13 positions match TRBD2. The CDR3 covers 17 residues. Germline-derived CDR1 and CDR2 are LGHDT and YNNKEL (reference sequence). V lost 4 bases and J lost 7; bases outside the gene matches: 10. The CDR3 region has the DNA TGTGCCAGCAGCCTCTATGGCAGGACTAGCGGGAGTAATGAGCAGTTCTTC. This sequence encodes CASSLYGRTSGSNEQFF.

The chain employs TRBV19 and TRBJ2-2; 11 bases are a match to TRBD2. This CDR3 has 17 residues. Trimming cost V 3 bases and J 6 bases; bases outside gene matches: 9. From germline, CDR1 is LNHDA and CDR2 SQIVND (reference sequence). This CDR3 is CASSMVVAGGPPGELFF. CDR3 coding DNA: TGTGCCAGTAGTATGGTGGTAGCGGGAGGGCCCCCCGGGGAGCTGTTTTTT.

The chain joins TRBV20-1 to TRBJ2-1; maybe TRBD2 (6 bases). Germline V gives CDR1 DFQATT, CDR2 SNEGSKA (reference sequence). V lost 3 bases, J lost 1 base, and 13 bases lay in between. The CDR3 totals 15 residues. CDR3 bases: TGCAGTGCTAGTCTCGGGAGTATGTCCTACAATGAGCAGTTCTTC. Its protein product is CSASLGSMSYNEQFF.

CDR3: CASRATGGASGELFF. The CDR3 DNA reads as TGTGCCAGCAGGGCGACAGGGGGCGCGTCCGGGGAGCTGTTTTTT. V gene TRBV7-3 combines with J gene TRBJ2-2, with 10 bases lining up with TRBD1. CDR1 is SGHTA, CDR2 FQGTGA, per germline. CDR3 length: 15 amino acids. The ends lost 6 bases at V and 6 bases at J; junction bases unmatched: 7.

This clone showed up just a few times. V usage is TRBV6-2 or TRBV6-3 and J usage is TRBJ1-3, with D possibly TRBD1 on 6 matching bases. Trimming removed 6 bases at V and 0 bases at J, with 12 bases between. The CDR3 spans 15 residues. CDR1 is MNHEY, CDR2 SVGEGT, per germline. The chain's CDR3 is CASSRDNRSGNTIYF. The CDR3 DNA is TGTGCCAGCAGCCGGGACAACCGCTCTGGAAACACCATATATTTT.

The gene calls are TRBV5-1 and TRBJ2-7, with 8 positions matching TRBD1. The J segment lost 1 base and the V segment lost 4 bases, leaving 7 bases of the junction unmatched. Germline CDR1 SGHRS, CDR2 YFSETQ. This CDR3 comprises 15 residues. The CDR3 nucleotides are TGCGCCAGCAGCCCGGGACAGGTAGGTTCCTACGAGCAGTACTTC. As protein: CASSPGQVGSYEQYF.

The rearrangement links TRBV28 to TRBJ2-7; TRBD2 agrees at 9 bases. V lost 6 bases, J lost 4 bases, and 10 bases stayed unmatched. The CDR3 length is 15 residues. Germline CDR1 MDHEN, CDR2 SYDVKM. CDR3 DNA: TGTGCCAGCAGCCCTACTAGCGGGTTCCCTTACGAGCAGTACGTC. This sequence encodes CASSPTSGFPYEQYV.

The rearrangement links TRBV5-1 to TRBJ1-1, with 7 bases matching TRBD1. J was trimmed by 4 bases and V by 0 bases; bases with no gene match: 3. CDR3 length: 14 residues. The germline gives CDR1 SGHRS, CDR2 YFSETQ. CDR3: CASSLGAGGTEAFF. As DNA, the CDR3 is TGCGCCAGCAGCTTGGGGGCAGGGGGCACTGAAGCTTTCTTT.

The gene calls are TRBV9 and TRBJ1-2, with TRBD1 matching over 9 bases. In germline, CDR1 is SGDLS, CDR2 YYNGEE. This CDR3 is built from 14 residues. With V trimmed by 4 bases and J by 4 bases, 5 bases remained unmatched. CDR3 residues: CASSPGTGSYGYTF. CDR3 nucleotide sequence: TGTGCCAGCAGCCCCGGGACAGGGTCCTATGGCTACACCTTC.

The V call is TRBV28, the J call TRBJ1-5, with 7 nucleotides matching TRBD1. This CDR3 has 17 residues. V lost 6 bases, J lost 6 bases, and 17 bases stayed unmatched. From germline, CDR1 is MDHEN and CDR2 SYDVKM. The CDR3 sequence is CASSYLGTDQRGQPQHF. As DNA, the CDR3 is TGTGCCAGCAGCTATCTAGGGACAGATCAACGGGGTCAGCCCCAGCATTTT. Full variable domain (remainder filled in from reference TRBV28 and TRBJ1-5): DVKVTQSSRYLVKRTGEKVFLECVQDMDHENMFWYRQDPGLGLRLIYFSYDVKMKEKGDIPEGYSVSREKKERFSLILESASTNQTSMYLCASSYLGTDQRGQPQHFGDGTRLSIL.

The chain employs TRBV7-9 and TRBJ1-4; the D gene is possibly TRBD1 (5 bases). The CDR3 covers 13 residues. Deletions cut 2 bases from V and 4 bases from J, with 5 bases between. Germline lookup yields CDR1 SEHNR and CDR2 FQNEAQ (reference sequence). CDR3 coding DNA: TGTGCCAGCAGCTTACAGGGTAATGAAAAACTGTTTTTT. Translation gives CASSLQGNEKLFF.

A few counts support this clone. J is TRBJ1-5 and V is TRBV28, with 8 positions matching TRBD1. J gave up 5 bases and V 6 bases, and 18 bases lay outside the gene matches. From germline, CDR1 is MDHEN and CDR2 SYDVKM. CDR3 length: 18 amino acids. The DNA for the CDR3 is TGTGCCAGCAGCTCGAGCACCCTCGCAGGGGGCATGGATCAGCCCCAGCATTTT. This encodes CASSSSTLAGGMDQPQHF.

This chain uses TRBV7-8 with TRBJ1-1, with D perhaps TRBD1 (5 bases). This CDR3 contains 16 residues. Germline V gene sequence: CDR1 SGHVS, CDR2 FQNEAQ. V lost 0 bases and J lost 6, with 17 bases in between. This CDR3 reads CASSLAEGDWYSEAFF. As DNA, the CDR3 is TGTGCCAGCAGCTTAGCGGAAGGGGATTGGTACTCTGAAGCTTTCTTT.

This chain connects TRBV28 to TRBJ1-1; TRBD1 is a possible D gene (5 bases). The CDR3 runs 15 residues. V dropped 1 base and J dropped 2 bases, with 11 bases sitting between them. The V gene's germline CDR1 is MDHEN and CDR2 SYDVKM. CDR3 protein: CASSLLGGENTEAFF. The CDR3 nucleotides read TGTGCCAGCAGTTTATTGGGGGGAGAAAACACTGAAGCTTTCTTT.

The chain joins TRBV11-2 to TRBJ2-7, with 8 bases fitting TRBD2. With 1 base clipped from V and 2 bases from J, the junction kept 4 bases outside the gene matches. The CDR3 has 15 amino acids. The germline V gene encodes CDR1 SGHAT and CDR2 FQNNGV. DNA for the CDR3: TGTGCCAGCAGCTTAGGATTAGCGGGAACCTACGAGCAGTACTTC. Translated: CASSLGLAGTYEQYF.

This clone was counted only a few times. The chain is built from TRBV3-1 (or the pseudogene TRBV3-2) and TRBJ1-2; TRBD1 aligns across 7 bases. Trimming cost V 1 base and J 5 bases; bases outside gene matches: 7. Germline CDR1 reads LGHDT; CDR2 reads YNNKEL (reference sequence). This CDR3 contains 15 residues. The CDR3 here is CASSQVSGQYYGYTF. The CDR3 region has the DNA TGTGCCAGCAGCCAAGTCTCGGGACAGTATTATGGCTACACCTTC.

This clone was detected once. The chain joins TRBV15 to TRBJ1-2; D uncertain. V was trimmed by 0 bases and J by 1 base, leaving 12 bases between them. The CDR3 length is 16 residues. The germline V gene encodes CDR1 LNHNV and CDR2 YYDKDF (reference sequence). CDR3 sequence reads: CATSRDRRQLNYGYTF. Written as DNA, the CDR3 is TGTGCCACCAGCAGAGATCGGAGGCAACTTAACTATGGCTACACCTTC.

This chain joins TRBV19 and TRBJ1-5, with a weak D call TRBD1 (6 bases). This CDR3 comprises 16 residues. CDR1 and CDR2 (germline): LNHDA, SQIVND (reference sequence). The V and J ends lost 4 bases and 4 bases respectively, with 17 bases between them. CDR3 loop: CASSTRQGHSNQPQHF. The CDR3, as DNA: TGTGCCAGTAGTACCCGGCAGGGGCATTCGAATCAGCCCCAGCATTTT.